This is a list of T cell receptor beta chains from one sample in a study of cytomegalovirus exposure and HLA in healthy donors. Sequencing was performed with immunoSEQ multiplex PCR; in TCRdb, only in-frame clones are kept and a portion is missing. The profile covers 150,000 to 200,000 clones, with approximately 71% appearing a single time and roughly 10% taken by the ten largest. The sequenced material came from PBMCs. All receptors come from a man younger than 35 in good health and CMV-seropositive. Each CDR3 is given with its conserved first and last residue. D genes are given only for firm matches. Size values are once, few and many counts, or a class for expanded clones, and some rows have none.

CDR3 length	V gene	J gene	clone size	D gene	CDR3 protein	CDR3 DNA
14	TRBV19	TRBJ2-5	.	.	CASSMGVLQETQYF	TGTGCCAGTAGTATGGGAGTCCTTCAAGAGACCCAGTACTTC
14	TRBV30	TRBJ2-7	.	.	CAWSGTSRNAEQYF	TGTGCCTGGAGTGGAACTAGCCGGAACGCCGAGCAGTACTTC
14	TRBV30	TRBJ1-3	.	.	CAWSSPQSGNTIYF	TGTGCCTGGAGCTCACCTCAGTCTGGAAACACCATATATTTT
16	TRBV28	TRBJ1-2	few	.	CASGNYGGALNYGYTF	TGTGCCAGCGGAAATTACGGGGGGGCCCTTAACTATGGCTACACCTTC
14	TRBV6-1	TRBJ2-1	.	TRBD2	CASRGGPSYNEQFF	TGTGCCAGCAGGGGAGGGCCATCCTACAATGAGCAGTTCTTC
12	TRBV6-1	TRBJ2-1	.	TRBD1	CASPTGYDEQFF	TGTGCCAGTCCGACAGGGTACGATGAGCAGTTCTTC
15	TRBV5-1	TRBJ2-2	.	TRBD1	CASSLGTGVPGELFF	TGCGCCAGCAGCTTGGGGACAGGTGTTCCGGGGGAGCTGTTTTTT
16	TRBV15	TRBJ1-1	.	.	CATSRVPGAFSTEAFF	TGTGCCACCAGCAGAGTTCCAGGGGCGTTTTCCACTGAAGCTTTCTTT
14	TRBV5-1	TRBJ1-3	.	TRBD1	CASSQDRELNTIYF	TGCGCCAGCAGCCAAGACAGGGAACTAAACACCATATATTTT
16	TRBV28	TRBJ2-6	.	.	CASSLWGGSGANVLTF	TGTGCCAGCAGTTTATGGGGGGGTTCTGGGGCCAACGTCCTGACTTTC
14	TRBV27	TRBJ2-2	.	TRBD2	CASSVLAGTGELFF	TGTGCCAGCAGTGTCTTAGCGGGAACCGGGGAGCTGTTTTTT
12	TRBV9	TRBJ2-1	once	TRBD2	CASSSSGSPPFF	TGTGCCAGCAGCTCCAGCGGGAGTCCCCCGTTCTTC
15	TRBV25-1	TRBJ2-1	.	TRBD2	CASSELAGGQNEQFF	TGTGCCAGCAGTGAATTGGCGGGAGGGCAGAATGAGCAGTTCTTC
20	TRBV13	TRBJ2-1	.	TRBD2	CASSGRTSEDFRSSYNEQFF	TGTGCCAGCAGCGGGAGGACTAGCGAAGACTTTCGGAGCTCCTACAATGAGCAGTTCTTC
16	TRBV28	TRBJ1-3	.	.	CASSLPMGLFGNTIYF	TGTGCCAGCAGTTTACCTATGGGACTATTTGGAAACACCATATATTTT
15	TRBV29-1	TRBJ2-3	.	TRBD2	CSASGGDEVPDTQYF	TGCAGCGCCTCCGGGGGGGATGAGGTCCCAGATACGCAGTATTTT
16	TRBV28	TRBJ2-1	.	.	CASSLEGIRVRNEQFF	TGTGCCAGCAGTTTGGAGGGGATCAGGGTGAGGAATGAGCAGTTCTTC
16	TRBV6-1	TRBJ2-7	.	TRBD1	CASTEEMGQGGYEQYF	TGTGCCAGCACTGAAGAGATGGGACAGGGGGGCTACGAGCAGTACTTC
15	TRBV5-1	TRBJ2-1	.	.	CASSSELSSYNEQFF	TGCGCCAGCAGCTCCGAGCTTAGCTCCTACAATGAGCAGTTCTTC
16	TRBV19	TRBJ1-5	.	.	CASSSPAQGGNQPQHF	TGTGCCAGTAGTTCCCCAGCCCAGGGTGGCAATCAGCCCCAGCATTTT
15	TRBV10-2	TRBJ2-1	.	TRBD2	CASRRGAPGGNEQFF	TGCGCCAGCAGAAGAGGAGCGCCGGGGGGGAATGAGCAGTTCTTC
14	TRBV13	TRBJ2-7	.	TRBD2	CASSPTSGSREQYF	TGTGCCAGCAGCCCAACTAGCGGGAGTCGGGAGCAGTACTTC
18	TRBV25-1	TRBJ2-1	few	TRBD2	CASSDIGTSGSFYNEQFF	TGTGCCAGCAGTGATATAGGGACTAGCGGTTCATTCTACAATGAGCAGTTCTTC
16	TRBV11-3	TRBJ1-5	.	.	CASFGGSRVSNQPQHF	TGTGCCAGCTTCGGGGGGTCAAGGGTTAGCAATCAGCCCCAGCATTTT
14	TRBV6-1	TRBJ1-1	.	.	CASSEVGGNTEAFF	TGTGCCAGCAGTGAAGTGGGAGGCAACACTGAAGCTTTCTTT
15	TRBV7-3	TRBJ2-1	.	TRBD1	CASSPRQGVYNEQFF	TGTGCCAGCAGCCCTCGACAGGGGGTTTACAATGAGCAGTTCTTC
16	TRBV7-9	TRBJ2-7	few	.	CASSPFDLRDFYEQYF	TGTGCCAGCAGCCCCTTCGATCTGCGGGACTTTTACGAGCAGTACTTC
15	TRBV15	TRBJ2-7	.	TRBD2	CATSRDPGGSNEQYF	TGTGCCACCAGCAGAGATCCTGGCGGGAGCAACGAGCAGTACTTC
15	TRBV19	TRBJ2-3	.	.	CASSQNTVPRWRQYF	TGTGCCAGTAGCCAAAACACAGTCCCCAGATGGCGGCAGTATTTT
15	TRBV2	TRBJ1-5	.	TRBD1	CSSSSTGGRYQPQHF	TGTTCCAGCAGTTCAACAGGGGGCCGATATCAGCCCCAGCATTTT
12	TRBV15	TRBJ2-2	few	.	CATSRASGELFF	TGTGCCACCAGCAGAGCATCCGGGGAGCTGTTTTTT
13	TRBV10-3	TRBJ2-5	.	.	CAISDGQQETQYF	TGTGCCATCAGTGACGGACAGCAAGAGACCCAGTACTTC
13	TRBV29-1	TRBJ1-1	.	TRBD1	CSVRTGLSTEAFF	TGCAGCGTCCGGACAGGGTTAAGCACTGAAGCTTTCTTT
14	TRBV19	TRBJ1-1	.	.	CASSYRHPNTEAFF	TGTGCCAGTAGCTACAGGCACCCGAACACTGAAGCTTTCTTT
15	TRBV4-2	TRBJ2-3	once	TRBD2	CASSQGGLAMDTQYF	TGTGCCAGCAGCCAAGGGGGACTAGCCATGGATACGCAGTATTTT
15	TRBV5-4	TRBJ1-5	.	TRBD1	CASSPDRGRNQPQHF	TGTGCCAGCAGCCCGGACAGGGGCCGCAATCAGCCCCAGCATTTT
15	TRBV7-9	TRBJ2-3	few	TRBD1	CASSGTGLFTDTQYF	TGTGCCAGCAGCGGGACAGGATTATTCACAGATACGCAGTATTTT
17	TRBV7-6	TRBJ2-3	few	TRBD2	CASSGLAGGTSTDTQYF	TGTGCCAGCAGTGGGCTAGCGGGAGGAACTAGCACAGATACGCAGTATTTT
13	TRBV27	TRBJ1-1	.	.	CASFRGLNTEAFF	TGTGCCAGCTTCAGGGGATTGAACACTGAAGCTTTCTTT
19	TRBV19	TRBJ2-2	once	TRBD2	CASSTPRGGARWMTGELFF	TGTGCCAGTAGTACCCCCCGCGGGGGGGCGCGGTGGATGACCGGGGAGCTGTTTTTT
14	TRBV18	TRBJ1-4	.	TRBD1	CASSPSRGPEKLFF	TGTGCCAGCTCACCATCCAGGGGGCCTGAAAAACTGTTTTTT
14	TRBV6-1	TRBJ2-7	.	TRBD1	CASTGGMDFYEQYF	TGTGCCTCCACAGGGGGCATGGATTTTTACGAGCAGTACTTC
13	TRBV28	TRBJ1-1	.	.	CASRGQENTEAFF	TGTGCCAGCAGAGGACAAGAGAACACTGAAGCTTTCTTT
15	TRBV5-4	TRBJ2-7	.	.	CASSLDGGLYYEQYF	TGTGCCAGCAGCCTGGACGGGGGGCTTTACTACGAGCAGTACTTC
14	TRBV5-1	TRBJ1-6	.	TRBD1	CASSWGQGGSPLHF	TGCGCCAGCAGCTGGGGACAGGGAGGCTCACCCCTCCACTTT
14	TRBV9	TRBJ2-2	.	.	CASSAQSGAGELFF	TGTGCCAGCAGCGCCCAGTCGGGGGCCGGGGAGCTGTTTTTT
14	TRBV7-9	TRBJ2-1	.	TRBD1	CASSLGQGNNEQFF	TGTGCCAGCAGCTTAGGACAGGGTAACAATGAGCAGTTCTTC
13	TRBV27	TRBJ1-2	few	.	CASSLRAGFGYTF	TGTGCCAGCAGTTTAAGGGCGGGTTTTGGCTACACCTTC
16	TRBV7-2	TRBJ2-5	.	TRBD1	CASSPRDRGARETQYF	TGTGCCAGCAGCCCGAGGGACAGGGGCGCCCGGGAGACCCAGTACTTC
15	TRBV27	TRBJ1-1	.	.	CASSLWGGRGTEAFF	TGTGCCAGCAGTTTATGGGGAGGAAGGGGCACTGAAGCTTTCTTT
17	TRBV27	TRBJ2-1	.	TRBD2	CASSVRTSGRSYNEQFF	TGTGCCAGCAGTGTTCGGACTAGCGGGCGTTCCTACAATGAGCAGTTCTTC
13	TRBV7-2	TRBJ2-1	few	.	CASSLGRYNEQFF	TGTGCCAGCAGCTTAGGCCGGTACAATGAGCAGTTCTTC
15	TRBV9	TRBJ2-7	.	.	CASSVEASDLDEQYF	TGTGCCAGCAGCGTAGAGGCTAGCGACTTGGACGAGCAGTACTTC
11	TRBV5-6	TRBJ1-1	.	.	CASTSGSEAFF	TGTGCCAGCACCTCCGGGTCTGAAGCTTTCTTT
16	TRBV7-2	TRBJ2-7	few	TRBD1	CASSLVYGQGAYEQYF	TGTGCCAGCAGCTTAGTCTATGGACAGGGTGCCTACGAGCAGTACTTC
12	TRBV7-9	TRBJ1-4	.	.	CASSGTLGKLFF	TGTGCCAGCAGCGGGACTCTCGGAAAACTGTTTTTT
16	TRBV27	TRBJ2-7	.	TRBD1	CASSSLRQGPETLRYF	TGTGCCAGCAGTTCCCTCCGACAGGGCCCGGAAACCTTGCGGTACTTC